The 10 T cell receptor beta chains presented below share a single source sample, sequenced in a study of STAT5B mutations in CD4+ large granular lymphocyte leukemia. Here immunoSEQ multiplex PCR was the method, and the copy in TCRdb shows in-frame clones only, minus some. The profile covers 30,000 to 40,000 clones, with about 70% appearing a single time and roughly 2.3% taken by the ten largest. The sequencing input was CD4+ T cells from blood buffy coats. These receptors originate from a human donor in good health.

The chain is built from TRBV5-8 and TRBJ1-2, with TRBD1 as a possible D gene (6 bases). CDR1 and CDR2 (germline): SGHTS, YDEGEE. This CDR3 is built from 14 residues. V lost 4 bases, J lost 4 bases, and 14 bases lay in between. The CDR3 coding sequence is TGTGCCAGCAGCACCGGGACAAAAGCCTATGGCTACACCTTC. Residues: CASSTGTKAYGYTF.

This clone was detected once. The chain carries TRBV9 and TRBJ2-1; 11 nucleotides align to TRBD2. This CDR3 contains 16 residues. The J segment lost 5 bases and the V segment lost 0 bases, leaving 4 bases of the junction unmatched. CDR1 SGDLS and CDR2 YYNGEE come from the germline V gene. The DNA for the CDR3 is TGTGCCAGCAGCGTAGGAAGTAGCGGGAGGGACAATGAGCAGTTCTTC. Amino acid sequence: CASSVGSSGRDNEQFF.

Comment on this clone: The same CDR3 can be traced to other DNA sequences in this sample. This chain links TRBV7-9 with TRBJ1-1; 7 bases align to TRBD1. CDR1 and CDR2 (germline): SEHNR, FQNEAQ (reference sequence). V was clipped by 1 base and J by 5 bases; unmatched bases: 1. The length of the CDR3 is 13 residues. The CDR3 loop reads CASSLDRGTEAFF. The CDR3 DNA is TGTGCCAGCAGCTTAGACAGGGGTACTGAAGCTTTCTTT.

The chain recombines TRBV6-5 with TRBJ1-4; a possible D gene is TRBD1 (5 bases). The CDR3 is 14 amino acids. Trimming left V 6 bases short and J 4 bases short, with 12 bases between. Germline V CDR1 and CDR2: MNHEY, SVGAGI. The CDR3 DNA reads as TGTGCCAGCAGAATCGGGGGACTTAATGAAAAACTGTTTTTT. Translating it yields CASRIGGLNEKLFF.

The chain uses TRBV6-1 and TRBJ2-5, with 7 positions matching TRBD2. Germline V gene lookup returns CDR1 MNHNS and CDR2 SASEGT. The CDR3 length is 16 residues. V lost 2 bases, J lost 5 bases, and 11 bases stayed unmatched. CDR3 sequence reads: CASSEQFGGGLETQYF. The CDR3 nucleotides read TGTGCCAGCAGTGAACAATTCGGGGGAGGGCTCGAGACCCAGTACTTC.

The chain has TRBV4-1 and TRBJ2-7; D is unclear. CDR3 size: 16 residues. The germline V gene encodes CDR1 MGHRA and CDR2 YSYEKL. Trimming stripped 0 bases from V and 2 bases from J, with 14 bases between. The CDR3 is CASSQDLGLSAYEQYF. In nucleotides, the CDR3 is TGCGCCAGCAGCCAAGATCTCGGGCTATCTGCCTACGAGCAGTACTTC.

For this clone: One junction end disagrees with the germline gene, perhaps due to a read error. The chain employs TRBV10-3 and TRBJ1-1; possibly TRBD1 for D (5 bases). The CDR3 spans 16 residues. CDR1 is ENHRY and CDR2 is SYGVKD in the germline V gene. In DNA form, the CDR3 reads TGTACCATCAGTGACCTTCACTCCGGACAGAACACTGAAGCTTTCTTT. The encoded protein is CTISDLHSGQNTEAFF.

The V call is TRBV7-9, the J call TRBJ2-6; 9 positions agree with TRBD1. The CDR3 length is 15 residues. From germline, CDR1 is SEHNR and CDR2 FQNEAQ (reference sequence). V lost 11 bases to trimming and J lost 0 bases; unmatched junction nucleotides: 5. DNA for the CDR3: TGTGCCGGACAGGGGACCTTCTCTGGGGCCAACGTCCTGACTTTC. This encodes CAGQGTFSGANVLTF.

The rearrangement uses TRBV6-6 and TRBJ1-4, with 8 nucleotides matching TRBD1. The CDR3 contains 16 residues. The J segment lost 0 bases and the V segment lost 5 bases, leaving 5 bases of the junction unmatched. Per the germline V gene, CDR1 is MNHNY and CDR2 is SVGAGI (reference sequence). CDR3 loop: CASSHQDRATNEKLFF. CDR3 DNA: TGTGCCAGCAGTCACCAGGACAGGGCAACTAATGAAAAACTGTTTTTT.

To note about this clone: At one end, the junction sequence differs from germline, possibly due to a read error. The chain links TRBV5-1 to TRBJ1-5; TRBD1 might be the D (6 bases). This CDR3 has 15 residues. CDR1 is SGHRS, CDR2 YFSETQ, per germline. The CDR3 bases are TGCGCCAGCAGATTGGGCGACAGGAGCAATCAGCCCCAGCATTTT. Translating gives CASRLGDRSNQPQHF. The full variable domain, completed using reference TRBV5-1 and TRBJ1-5, is KAGVTQTPRYLIKTRGQQVTLSCSPISGHRSVSWYQQTPGQGLQFLFEYFSETQRNKGNFPGRFSGRQFSNSRSEMNVSTLELGDSALYLCASRLGDRSNQPQHFGDGTRLSIL.